The next 14 T cell receptor beta chains were all read from a single sample in a study of blood T cell repertoires in COVID-19. Assay used: immunoSEQ multiplex PCR; TCRdb lists only in-frame clones, some missing. Of roughly 19,000 clones in the sample, around nine tenths were seen once. Sequencing input: peripheral blood. The receptors stem from a human donor in a cohort sampled during active COVID-19.

This chain joins TRBV24-1 and TRBJ1-2, with 7 bases matching TRBD1. J gave up 6 bases and V 3 bases, and 9 bases lay outside the gene matches. Looked up from germline, CDR1 is KGHDR and CDR2 is SFDVKD. The CDR3 consists of 15 residues. The CDR3 nucleotides read TGTGCCACCAGTGATCCTACAGGGGATAGGGATGGCTACACCTTC. It codes for CATSDPTGDRDGYTF.

The CDR3 sequence is CASSLDSGGNEKLFF. CDR3 sequence (DNA): TGTGCCAGCAGCCTGGATTCAGGGGGTAATGAAAAACTGTTTTTT. The rearrangement links TRBV3-1 (or the pseudogene TRBV3-2) to TRBJ1-4, with 7 bases matching TRBD1. The CDR3 contains 15 residues. Trimming removed 4 bases from V and 4 bases from J; junction bases left unmatched: 6. Germline CDR1 is LGHDT and CDR2 is YNNKEL (reference sequence).

This clone was detected once. This sequence joins TRBV2 and TRBJ1-1; D unresolved. The V gene's germline CDR1 is SNHLY and CDR2 FYNNEI. V shed 0 bases and J shed 6 bases, with 11 bases lying between them. The CDR3 covers 14 residues. The CDR3: CASSEALSSAEAFF. The CDR3 DNA reads as TGTGCCAGCAGTGAAGCCCTGTCCTCCGCTGAAGCTTTCTTT.

V gene TRBV3-1 (or the pseudogene TRBV3-2) combines with J gene TRBJ1-1; 7 bases line up with TRBD1. CDR3 length: 15 amino acids. Per germline, CDR1 LGHDT and CDR2 YNNKEL (reference sequence). With 3 bases clipped from V and 0 bases from J, the junction kept 4 bases outside the gene matches. CDR3 DNA: TGTGCCAGCAGCCAGCTGGGACAGCTGAACACTGAAGCTTTCTTT. This codes for CASSQLGQLNTEAFF.

DNA for the CDR3: TGTGCCAGCAGCTACCAGGGTTTGCGATACACCATATATTTT. This translates into CASSYQGLRYTIYF. V usage is TRBV7-9 and J usage is TRBJ1-3; a possible D gene is TRBD1 (5 bases). The length of the CDR3 is 14 residues. The germline V gene has CDR1 SEHNR and CDR2 FQNEAQ (reference sequence). Trimming pared 4 bases from V and 8 bases from J, leaving 15 bases between.

J is TRBJ2-2 and V is TRBV7-3; the D is unclear. CDR1 SGHTA and CDR2 FQGTGA come from the germline V gene. With 3 bases removed from V and 6 bases from J, the gap between germline ends came to 5 bases. The CDR3 loop spans 12 amino acids. The chain's CDR3 is CASSFFPGELFF. CDR3 nucleotide sequence: TGTGCCAGCAGCTTCTTTCCCGGGGAGCTGTTTTTT. The full variable domain, its missing parts supplied by reference TRBV7-3 and TRBJ2-2, is GAGVSQTPSNKVTEKGKYVELRCDPISGHTALYWYRQSLGQGPEFLIYFQGTGAADDSGLPNDRFFAVRPEGSVSTLKIQRTERGDSAVYLCASSFFPGELFFGEGSRLTVL.

The chain links TRBV5-1 to TRBJ1-2; the D is unclear. Germline values: CDR1 SGHRS, CDR2 YFSETQ. The V gene lost 6 bases and the J gene lost 4 bases, with 22 bases spanning the gap. CDR3 length: 16 residues. In nucleotides, the CDR3 is TGCGCCAGCACTCCATCTGGAGTTCCGGCGGGCTATGGCTACACCTTC. Amino acid sequence: CASTPSGVPAGYGYTF.

The count of this clone is one. V usage is TRBV4-1 and J usage is TRBJ2-5; 12 bases are shared with TRBD2. CDR3 length: 17 residues. Per the germline V gene, CDR1 is MGHRA and CDR2 is YSYEKL. V gave up 2 bases and J gave up 4 bases; unmatched junction bases: 8. CDR3 in DNA: TGCGCCAGCAGCCAACAGCTAGTGACTAGCGGGGGAGAGACCCAGTACTTC. This translates into CASSQQLVTSGGETQYF.

This clone was detected once. The V gene is TRBV11-2, the J gene TRBJ1-3; 7 bases match TRBD1. The CDR3 is made up of 16 amino acids. Germline V CDR1 and CDR2: SGHAT, FQNNGV. V shed 5 bases, J shed 0 bases, and the junction held 7 bases outside the gene matches. CDR3 DNA: TGTGCCAGCAGCAGGACAGGTTATAACTCTGGAAACACCATATATTTT. This gives the protein CASSRTGYNSGNTIYF.

The V call is TRBV19, the J call TRBJ1-1; 7 nucleotides align to TRBD1. This CDR3 comprises 14 residues. V shed 4 bases and J 3 bases; nucleotides not matched to a gene: 5. Germline V gene sequence: CDR1 LNHDA, CDR2 SQIVND (reference sequence). The DNA of the CDR3 is TGTGCCAGTAGTACAACAGGGGTCGACACTGAAGCTTTCTTT. Amino acids: CASSTTGVDTEAFF.

V gene TRBV7-6 combines with J gene TRBJ1-4; D is uncertain. Trimming left V 5 bases short and J 6 bases short, with 22 bases between. The CDR3 is 17 amino acids. The germline V gene encodes CDR1 SGHVS and CDR2 FNYEAQ. The CDR3 DNA reads TGTGCCAGCAGCCGAAGGGTAGGAGCGGCGGCCTATGAAAAACTGTTTTTT. Its translation: CASSRRVGAAAYEKLFF.

The V and J genes are TRBV30 and TRBJ1-1; 8 nucleotides line up with TRBD1. With 4 bases clipped from V and 3 bases from J, the junction kept 7 bases outside the gene matches. CDR1 is GTSNPN and CDR2 is SVGIG in the germline V gene (reference sequence). CDR3 length: 14 amino acids. The CDR3 loop reads CAWNAGGGHTEAFF. The CDR3 DNA reads as TGTGCCTGGAATGCAGGGGGCGGGCACACTGAAGCTTTCTTT.

V and J are TRBV11-2 and TRBJ1-2, with TRBD1 matching over 7 bases. Germline values: CDR1 SGHAT, CDR2 FQNNGV. The V gene end was trimmed by 5 bases and the J gene end by 9 bases; junction bases not matched to a gene: 15. This CDR3 spans 15 amino acids. Here the CDR3 reads CASSTRTGLTLSYTF. CDR3 in DNA: TGTGCCAGCAGCACCCGGACAGGCTTAACGTTGAGCTACACCTTC.

V is TRBV24-1 and J is TRBJ1-1, with 10 bases fitting TRBD1. The V gene's germline CDR1 is KGHDR and CDR2 SFDVKD. V trimming: 7 bases; J trimming: 0 bases; junction bases outside the gene matches: 1. The CDR3 contains 14 residues. CDR3 residues: CATRDRGMNTEAFF. The CDR3 DNA follows: TGTGCCACCAGGGACAGGGGGATGAACACTGAAGCTTTCTTT.